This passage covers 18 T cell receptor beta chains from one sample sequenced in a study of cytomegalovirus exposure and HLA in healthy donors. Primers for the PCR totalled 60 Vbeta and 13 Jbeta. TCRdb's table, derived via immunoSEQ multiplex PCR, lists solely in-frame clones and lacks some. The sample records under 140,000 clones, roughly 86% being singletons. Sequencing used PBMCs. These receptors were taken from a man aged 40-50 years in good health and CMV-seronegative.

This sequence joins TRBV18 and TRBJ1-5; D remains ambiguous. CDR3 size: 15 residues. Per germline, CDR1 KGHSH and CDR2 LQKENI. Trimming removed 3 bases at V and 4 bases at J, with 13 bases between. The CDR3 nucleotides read TGTGCCAGCTCACCGGAAGCGGACGCTAATCAGCCCCAGCATTTT. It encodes CASSPEADANQPQHF. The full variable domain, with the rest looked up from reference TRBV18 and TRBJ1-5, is NAGVMQNPRHLVRRRGQEARLRCSPMKGHSHVYWYRQLPEEGLKFMVYLQKENIIDESGMPKERFSAEFPKEGPSILRIQQVVRGDSAAYFCASSPEADANQPQHFGDGTRLSIL.

CDR3 nucleotides: TGCGCCAGCAGCTTGGACGGGGTCTCCTACAATGAGCAGTTCTTC. Amino acids: CASSLDGVSYNEQFF. This sequence joins TRBV5-1 and TRBJ2-1, with D perhaps TRBD2 (5 bases). V lost 0 bases, J lost 0 bases, and 7 bases lay in between. From germline, CDR1 is SGHRS and CDR2 YFSETQ. The CDR3 contains 15 residues. Full variable domain (missing parts from reference TRBV5-1 and TRBJ2-1): KAGVTQTPRYLIKTRGQQVTLSCSPISGHRSVSWYQQTPGQGLQFLFEYFSETQRNKGNFPGRFSGRQFSNSRSEMNVSTLELGDSALYLCASSLDGVSYNEQFFGPGTRLTVL.

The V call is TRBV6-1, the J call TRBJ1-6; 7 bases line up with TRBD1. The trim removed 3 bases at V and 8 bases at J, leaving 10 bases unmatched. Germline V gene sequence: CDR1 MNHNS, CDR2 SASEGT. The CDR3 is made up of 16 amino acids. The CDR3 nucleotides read TGTGCCAGCAGTGAGACAGGGAAACTGTTAGATTCACCCCTCCACTTT. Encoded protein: CASSETGKLLDSPLHF.

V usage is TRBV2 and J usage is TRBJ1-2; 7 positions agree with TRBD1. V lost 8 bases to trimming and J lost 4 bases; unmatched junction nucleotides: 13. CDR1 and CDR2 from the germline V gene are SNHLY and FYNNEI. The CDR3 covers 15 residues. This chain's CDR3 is CASGGFLGTVYGYTF. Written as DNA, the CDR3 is TGTGCCAGCGGGGGTTTTTTAGGGACAGTCTATGGCTACACCTTC.

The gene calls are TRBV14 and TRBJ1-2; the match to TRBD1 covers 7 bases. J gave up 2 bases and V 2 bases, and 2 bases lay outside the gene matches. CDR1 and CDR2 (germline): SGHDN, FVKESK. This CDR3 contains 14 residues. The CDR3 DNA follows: TGTGCCAGCAGCCAACTGGGACAGAACTATGGCTACACCTTC. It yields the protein CASSQLGQNYGYTF.

The CDR3 nucleotides are TGTGCCAGCAGCTCCAGGGCTCTAGCGGGGGGCCTGGAGACCCAGTACTTC. It yields the protein CASSSRALAGGLETQYF. The chain joins TRBV7-2 to TRBJ2-5; 11 nucleotides line up with TRBD2. The junction had 12 bases not matched to a gene; V was cut back by 4 bases and J by 5 bases. The germline gives CDR1 SGHTA, CDR2 FQGNSA. CDR3 length equals 17 residues.

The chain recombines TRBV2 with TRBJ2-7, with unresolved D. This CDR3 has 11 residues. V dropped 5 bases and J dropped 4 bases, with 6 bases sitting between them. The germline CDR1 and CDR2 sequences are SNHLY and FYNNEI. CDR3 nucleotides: TGTGCCAGCAGTATTACTTACGAGCAGTACTTC. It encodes CASSITYEQYF.

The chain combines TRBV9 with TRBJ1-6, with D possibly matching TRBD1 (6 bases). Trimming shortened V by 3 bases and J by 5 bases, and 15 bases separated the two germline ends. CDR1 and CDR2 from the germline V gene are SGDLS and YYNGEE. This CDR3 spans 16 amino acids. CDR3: CASSAATGFDNSPLHF. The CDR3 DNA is TGTGCCAGCAGCGCAGCCACAGGGTTTGATAATTCACCCCTCCACTTT.

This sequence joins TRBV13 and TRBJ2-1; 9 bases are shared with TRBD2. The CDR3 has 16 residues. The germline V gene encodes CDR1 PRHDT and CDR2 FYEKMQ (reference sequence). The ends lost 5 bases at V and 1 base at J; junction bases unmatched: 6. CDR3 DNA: TGTGCCAGCAGCGTTAGCGGGAGTTGGTCCTACAATGAGCAGTTCTTC. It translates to CASSVSGSWSYNEQFF.

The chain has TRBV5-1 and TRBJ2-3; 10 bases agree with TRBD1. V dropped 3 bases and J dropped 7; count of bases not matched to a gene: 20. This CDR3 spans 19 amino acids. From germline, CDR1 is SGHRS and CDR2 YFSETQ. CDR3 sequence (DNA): TGCGCCAGCAGCTCAGAGGGAATGTCTGGGACAGGGGTCACCAATACGCAGTATTTT. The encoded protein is CASSSEGMSGTGVTNTQYF.

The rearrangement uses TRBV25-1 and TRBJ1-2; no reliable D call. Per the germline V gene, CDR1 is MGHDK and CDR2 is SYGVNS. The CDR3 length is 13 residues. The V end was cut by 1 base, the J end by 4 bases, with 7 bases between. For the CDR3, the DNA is TGTGCCAGCAGTGAATTGGCAGGCTATGGCTACACCTTC. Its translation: CASSELAGYGYTF.

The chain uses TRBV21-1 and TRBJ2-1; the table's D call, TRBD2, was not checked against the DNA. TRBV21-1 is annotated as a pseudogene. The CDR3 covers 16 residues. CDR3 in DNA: TGTGCCAGCAGCCCGGCAGCGGGGGGGGTCTACAATGAGCAGTTCTTC. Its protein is CASSPAAGGVYNEQFF.

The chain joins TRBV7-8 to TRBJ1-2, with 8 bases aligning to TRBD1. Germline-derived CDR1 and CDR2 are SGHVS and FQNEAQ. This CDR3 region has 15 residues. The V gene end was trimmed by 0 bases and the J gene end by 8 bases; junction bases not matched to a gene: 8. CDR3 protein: CASSLAQGAGGGYTF. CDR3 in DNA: TGTGCCAGCAGCTTAGCTCAGGGGGCTGGCGGAGGCTACACCTTC.

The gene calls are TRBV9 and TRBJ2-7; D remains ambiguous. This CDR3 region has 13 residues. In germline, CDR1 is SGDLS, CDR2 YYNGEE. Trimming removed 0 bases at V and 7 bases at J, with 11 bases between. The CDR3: CASSVGANQEQYF. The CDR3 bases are TGTGCCAGCAGCGTAGGGGCCAATCAGGAGCAGTACTTC.

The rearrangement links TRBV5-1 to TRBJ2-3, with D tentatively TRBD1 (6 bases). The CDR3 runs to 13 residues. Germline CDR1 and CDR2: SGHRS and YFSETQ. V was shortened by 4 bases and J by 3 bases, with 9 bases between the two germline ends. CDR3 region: CASSATGTDTQYF. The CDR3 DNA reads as TGCGCCAGCAGCGCAACAGGGACAGATACGCAGTATTTT.

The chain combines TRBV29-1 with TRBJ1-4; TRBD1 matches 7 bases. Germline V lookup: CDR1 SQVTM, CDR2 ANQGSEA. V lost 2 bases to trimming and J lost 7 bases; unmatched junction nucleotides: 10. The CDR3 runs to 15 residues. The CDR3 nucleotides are TGCAGCGTTGAAACCGGCCCAGGGGGAGGTGAAAAACTGTTTTTT. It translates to CSVETGPGGGEKLFF.

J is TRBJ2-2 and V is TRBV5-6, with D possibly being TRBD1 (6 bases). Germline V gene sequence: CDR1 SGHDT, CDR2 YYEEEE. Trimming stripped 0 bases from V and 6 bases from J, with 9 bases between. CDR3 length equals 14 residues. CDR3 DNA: TGTGCCAGCAGCTTGGTCAGGGGCGCCGGGGAGCTGTTTTTT. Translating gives CASSLVRGAGELFF.

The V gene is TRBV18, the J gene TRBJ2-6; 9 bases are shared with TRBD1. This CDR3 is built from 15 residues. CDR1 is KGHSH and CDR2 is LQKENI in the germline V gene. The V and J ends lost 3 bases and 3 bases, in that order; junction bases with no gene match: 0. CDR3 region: CASSPDRGGANVLTF. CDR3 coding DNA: TGTGCCAGCTCACCGGACAGGGGTGGGGCCAACGTCCTGACTTTC.